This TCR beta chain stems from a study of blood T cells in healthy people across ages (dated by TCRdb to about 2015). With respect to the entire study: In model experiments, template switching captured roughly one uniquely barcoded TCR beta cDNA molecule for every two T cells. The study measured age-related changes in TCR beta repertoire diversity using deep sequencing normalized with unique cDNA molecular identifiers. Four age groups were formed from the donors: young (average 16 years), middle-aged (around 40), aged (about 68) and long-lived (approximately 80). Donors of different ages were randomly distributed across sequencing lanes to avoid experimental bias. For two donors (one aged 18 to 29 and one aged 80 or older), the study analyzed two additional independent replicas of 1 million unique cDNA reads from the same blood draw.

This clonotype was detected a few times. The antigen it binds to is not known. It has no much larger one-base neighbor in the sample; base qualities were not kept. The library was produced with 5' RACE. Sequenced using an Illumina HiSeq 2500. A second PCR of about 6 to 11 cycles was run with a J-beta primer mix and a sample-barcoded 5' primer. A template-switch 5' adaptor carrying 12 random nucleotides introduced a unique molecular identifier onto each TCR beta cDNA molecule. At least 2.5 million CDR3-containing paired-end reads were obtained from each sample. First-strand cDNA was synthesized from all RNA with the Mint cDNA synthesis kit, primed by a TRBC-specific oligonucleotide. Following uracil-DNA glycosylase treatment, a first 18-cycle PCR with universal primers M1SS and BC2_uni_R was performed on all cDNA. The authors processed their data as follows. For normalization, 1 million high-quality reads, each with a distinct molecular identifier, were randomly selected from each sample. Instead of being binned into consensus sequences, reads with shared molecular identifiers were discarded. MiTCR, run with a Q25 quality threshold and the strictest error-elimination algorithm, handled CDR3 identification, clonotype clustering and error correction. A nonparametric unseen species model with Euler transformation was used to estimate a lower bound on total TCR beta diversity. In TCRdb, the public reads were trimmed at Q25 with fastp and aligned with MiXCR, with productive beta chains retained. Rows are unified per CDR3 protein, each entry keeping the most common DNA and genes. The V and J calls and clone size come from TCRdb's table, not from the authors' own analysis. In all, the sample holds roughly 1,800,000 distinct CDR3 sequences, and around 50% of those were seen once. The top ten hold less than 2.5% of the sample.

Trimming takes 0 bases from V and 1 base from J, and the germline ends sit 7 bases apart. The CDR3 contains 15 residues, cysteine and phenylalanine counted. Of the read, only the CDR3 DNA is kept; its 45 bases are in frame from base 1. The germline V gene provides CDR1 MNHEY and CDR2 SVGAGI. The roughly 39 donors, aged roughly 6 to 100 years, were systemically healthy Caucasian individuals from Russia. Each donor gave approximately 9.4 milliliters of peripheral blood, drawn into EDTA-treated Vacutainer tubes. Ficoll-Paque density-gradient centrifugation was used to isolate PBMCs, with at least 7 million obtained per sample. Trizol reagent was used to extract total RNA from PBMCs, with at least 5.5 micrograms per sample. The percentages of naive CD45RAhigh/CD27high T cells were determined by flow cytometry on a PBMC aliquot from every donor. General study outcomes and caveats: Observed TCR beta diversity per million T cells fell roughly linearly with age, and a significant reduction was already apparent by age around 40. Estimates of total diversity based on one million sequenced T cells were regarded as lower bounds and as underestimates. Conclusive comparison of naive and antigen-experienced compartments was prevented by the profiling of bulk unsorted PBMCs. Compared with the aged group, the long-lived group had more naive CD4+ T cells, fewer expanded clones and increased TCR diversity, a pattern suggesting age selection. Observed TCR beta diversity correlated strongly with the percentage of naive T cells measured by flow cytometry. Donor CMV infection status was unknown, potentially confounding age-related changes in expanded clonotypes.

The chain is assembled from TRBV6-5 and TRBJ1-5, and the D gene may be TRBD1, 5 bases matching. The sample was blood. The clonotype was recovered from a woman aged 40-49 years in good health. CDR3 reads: CASSYSGASNQPQHF. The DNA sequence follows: TGTGCCAGCAGTTACTCAGGGGCGAGCAATCAGCCCCAGCATTTT.